This TCR beta chain was sequenced for a study of blood T cell repertoires in COVID-19. Only in-frame clones appear in the TCRdb table, and some are missing; sequencing was by immunoSEQ multiplex PCR. The sample lists about 230,000 clones; around 78% were seen once. V lost 7 bases and J lost 13, with 17 bases in between. Germline V gene lookup returns CDR1 LNHDA and CDR2 SQIVND (reference sequence). The CDR3 consists of 13 residues. This sequence originates from a woman between 65 and 79 years old with active or convalescent COVID-19. The sample comprised peripheral blood. The V and J genes are TRBV19 and TRBJ1-6; possible D gene TRBD1, 6 bases. CDR3 sequence: CASTTRGRVPLHF. The DNA for the CDR3 is TGTGCCAGTACCACCAGGGGCCGGGTCCCCCTCCACTTT.